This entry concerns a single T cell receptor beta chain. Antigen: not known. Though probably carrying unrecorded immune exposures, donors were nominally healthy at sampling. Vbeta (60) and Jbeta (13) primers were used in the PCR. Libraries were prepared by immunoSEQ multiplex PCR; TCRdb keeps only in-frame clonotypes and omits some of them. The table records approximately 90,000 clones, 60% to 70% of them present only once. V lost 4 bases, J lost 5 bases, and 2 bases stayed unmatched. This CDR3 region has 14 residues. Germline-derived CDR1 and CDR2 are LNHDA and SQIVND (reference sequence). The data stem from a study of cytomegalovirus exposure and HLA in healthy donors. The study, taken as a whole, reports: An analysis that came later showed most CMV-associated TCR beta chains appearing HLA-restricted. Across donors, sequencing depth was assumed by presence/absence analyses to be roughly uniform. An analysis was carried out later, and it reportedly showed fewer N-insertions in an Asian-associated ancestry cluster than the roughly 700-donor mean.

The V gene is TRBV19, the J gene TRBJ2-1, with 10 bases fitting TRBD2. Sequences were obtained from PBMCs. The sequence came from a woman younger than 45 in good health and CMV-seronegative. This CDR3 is CASSTSGSHNEQFF. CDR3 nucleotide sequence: TGTGCCAGTAGTACTAGCGGGAGCCACAATGAGCAGTTCTTC.